This T cell receptor beta chain was retrieved from a study of T cells in Graves' hyperthyroidism and ophthalmopathy. This clonotype has a count of ten or more. The target antigen is unknown. Findings of the study overall: Most clonotypes expanded in the thyroid (above 0.001) were also present in blood.

Amplification yielded TCR beta CDR3 regions, with RNA transcripts as the source. HTBI primers were employed in a first-round RT-PCR of the TCR CDR3. In TCRdb, the multiplex PCR reads were re-called with MiXCR into one record per CDR3 protein. Here the sample spans some 720,000 distinct CDR3 sequences, about 16% being singletons. Graves' hyperthyroidism was deemed stable given no ophthalmopathy progression within 18 months. Hyperthyroidism patients were newly diagnosed, had disease duration under 2 months, and were aged 18 to 65 years. Diagnostic decisions used clinical symptoms, serum thyroxine and TRAb, thyroid ultrasound and orbital computed tomography. This CDR3 has 14 amino acids. V was clipped by 3 bases and J by 4 bases, with 13 bases between them. Per germline, CDR1 SGHRS and CDR2 YFSETQ.

The sequence came from a man younger than 35 with Graves' hyperthyroidism. The J gene is TRBJ1-1, the V gene TRBV5-1; tentative D call: TRBD1 (5 bases). The sequencing sample was made of blood. The CDR3 nucleotides are TGCGCCAGCAGCTCTGTGGGGGGGAGCACTGAAGCTTTCTTT. It is translated as CASSSVGGSTEAFF.